This TCR beta chain was retrieved from a study of cytomegalovirus exposure and HLA in healthy donors. On this clone itself: Its antigen is still unknown.

Study outcomes and limitations: Reports showed the classifier diagnosing cytomegalovirus status with high specificity and sensitivity. TCR beta V- and J-gene trimming, according to a later analysis, was linked to a missense DCLRE1C variant. Testing in vitro showed three CMV-associated chains specific for CMV antigens.

This PCR relied on a set of 60 Vbeta primers and 13 Jbeta primers. Profiling relied on immunoSEQ multiplex PCR, and the TCRdb table lists in-frame clones only, not all of them. This table has around 100,000 clones, 10% appearing once. The CDR3 covers 17 residues. Germline V gives CDR1 SGHVS, CDR2 FQNEAQ. J was trimmed by 3 bases and V by 5 bases; bases with no gene match: 9. Sequenced: PBMCs. The genes are TRBV7-8 and TRBJ2-7; 14 bases map to TRBD2. This sequence originates from a middle-aged man in good health and CMV-seropositive. CDR3 DNA sequence: TGTGCCAGCAGCCCGGGACTAGCGGGAGTATCCTTCTACGAGCAGTACTTC. Translating gives CASSPGLAGVSFYEQYF.